Listed here are 27 T cell receptor beta chains from one sample, sequenced in a study of cytomegalovirus exposure and HLA in healthy donors. The PCR made use of 60 Vbeta and 13 Jbeta primers. Repertoires were generated with immunoSEQ multiplex PCR, while TCRdb's copy carries only in-frame clones and drops some. Found here are about 140,000 clones, approximately 61% of them singletons; the top ten hold approximately 2.5%. The sequenced sample was PBMCs. Every receptor here comes from a woman between 35 and 50 years old in good health and CMV-seronegative.

This clone was found a few times. The chain recombines TRBV4-2 with TRBJ1-1, with D possibly TRBD1 on 6 matching bases. V lost 4 bases and J lost 6, with 21 bases in between. The CDR3 runs to 16 residues. Germline V lookup: CDR1 LGHNA, CDR2 YNFKEQ. The CDR3 reads CASSPEDRGIWSEAFF. The CDR3 nucleotides read TGTGCCAGCAGCCCGGAGGACAGAGGCATATGGTCTGAAGCTTTCTTT.

The chain has TRBV10-3 and TRBJ2-5, with 8 positions matching TRBD1. The last part of the DNA fits TRBJ2-7 better; the J call may be wrong. The CDR3 consists of 14 residues. The germline gives CDR1 ENHRY, CDR2 SYGVKD. Written as DNA, the CDR3 is TGTGCCATCAGTGGGACAGGGCAAAACTACGAGCAGTACTTC. Amino acids: CAISGTGQNYEQYF.

This clone showed up just once. V usage is TRBV4-3 and J usage is TRBJ1-6; 11 nucleotides align to TRBD1. Germline CDR1 is LGHNA and CDR2 is YSLEER. This CDR3 spans 17 amino acids. V trimming: 3 bases; J trimming: 10 bases; junction bases outside the gene matches: 11. CDR3 nucleotide sequence: TGCGCCAGCAGCCATGTCGGACAGGGGGCAATGGGGTCACCCCTCCACTTT. This codes for CASSHVGQGAMGSPLHF.

This chain connects TRBV27 to TRBJ2-5; 10 positions agree with TRBD2. The CDR3 covers 17 residues. V lost 5 bases, J lost 4 bases, and 13 bases stayed unmatched. Per germline, CDR1 MNHEY and CDR2 SMNVEV (reference sequence). The CDR3 DNA sequence: TGTGCCAGCAGTCTCCTAAGCGGGGGGGCTGGAAGAGAGACCCAGTACTTC. It yields the protein CASSLLSGGAGRETQYF.

In this sample, this clone turned up a few times. The V gene is TRBV2, the J gene TRBJ2-5; 9 bases agree with TRBD2. Germline V CDR1 and CDR2: SNHLY, FYNNEI. The CDR3 consists of 15 residues. J gave up 5 bases and V 4 bases, and 8 bases lay outside the gene matches. The CDR3 nucleotides read TGTGCCAGCAGTGCCCTAGCGGGGTCGAGGGAGACCCAGTACTTC. It encodes CASSALAGSRETQYF. Variable domain in full (rest from reference TRBV2 and TRBJ2-5): EPEVTQTPSHQVTQMGQEVILRCVPISNHLYFYWYRQILGQKVEFLVSFYNNEISEKSEIFDDQFSVERPDGSNFTLKIRSTKLEDSAMYFCASSALAGSRETQYFGPGTRLLVL.

The genes are TRBV30 and TRBJ1-4; D is undetermined. Germline lookup yields CDR1 GTSNPN and CDR2 SVGIG (reference sequence). CDR3 length equals 16 residues. V lost 3 bases, J lost 2 bases, and 16 bases lay in between. The CDR3: CAWRQSLGKTNEKLFF. The CDR3, as DNA: TGTGCCTGGAGACAGAGCCTCGGGAAGACTAATGAAAAACTGTTTTTT.

The chain employs TRBV5-1 and TRBJ2-1, with D tentatively TRBD1 (6 bases). The CDR3 covers 15 residues. The V and J ends lost 2 bases and 0 bases respectively, with 9 bases between them. The germline V gene encodes CDR1 SGHRS and CDR2 YFSETQ. CDR3 region: CASSFTGSSYNEQFF. The CDR3 DNA reads TGCGCCAGCAGCTTCACAGGGAGCTCCTACAATGAGCAGTTCTTC.

The gene calls are TRBV5-8 and TRBJ1-1; D uncertain. The germline V gene has CDR1 SGHTS and CDR2 YDEGEE. V was shortened by 0 bases and J by 0 bases, with 15 bases between the two germline ends. The CDR3 extends over 17 amino acids. The CDR3, as DNA: TGTGCCAGCAGCTTGGTTACGGGTTACCCCATGAACACTGAAGCTTTCTTT. Its translation is CASSLVTGYPMNTEAFF.

CDR3 DNA sequence: TGTGCCAGCAGCCAAGAGCCTGGGCAGCGGGGAAAACTGTTTTTT. As protein: CASSQEPGQRGKLFF. The V and J genes are TRBV4-2 and TRBJ1-4; D is uncertain. CDR3 size: 15 residues. Trimming left V 0 bases short and J 10 bases short, with 15 bases between. Germline CDR1 reads LGHNA; CDR2 reads YNFKEQ.

The rearrangement uses TRBV5-1 and TRBJ1-2; D perhaps matches TRBD1 (5 bases). Per germline, CDR1 SGHRS and CDR2 YFSETQ. CDR3 length equals 13 residues. Trimming removed 4 bases from V and 7 bases from J, with 14 bases in between. Here the CDR3 reads CASSPRQRSGYTF. The DNA of the CDR3 is TGCGCCAGCAGCCCCAGACAGAGGAGTGGCTACACCTTC.

The chain joins TRBV6-6 to TRBJ1-2, with 10 bases lining up with TRBD1. V lost 4 bases, J lost 7 bases, and 6 bases stayed unmatched. Per the germline V gene, CDR1 is MNHNY and CDR2 is SVGAGI (reference sequence). The CDR3 is made up of 14 amino acids. For the CDR3, the DNA is TGTGCCAGCAGTTGGGGACAGGGGATCGGTGGCTACACCTTC. This encodes CASSWGQGIGGYTF.

V gene TRBV6-1 combines with J gene TRBJ2-7; TRBD1 aligns across 8 bases. CDR1 and CDR2 (germline): MNHNS, SASEGT. CDR3 size: 13 residues. Losses at the gene ends were 5 bases for V and 5 bases for J; bases not matched to a gene: 5. CDR3 residues: CASSTDRVDEQYF. CDR3 in DNA: TGTGCCAGCAGTACGGACAGGGTCGACGAGCAGTACTTC.

The genes are TRBV28 and TRBJ2-1; D might be TRBD1 (5 bases). Germline CDR1 MDHEN, CDR2 SYDVKM. The V and J ends lost 7 bases and 6 bases respectively, with 19 bases between them. This CDR3 is built from 15 residues. The CDR3 loop is CASTLRVGAFNEQFF. CDR3 coding DNA: TGTGCCAGCACCCTTCGGGTAGGGGCCTTCAATGAGCAGTTCTTC. Complete variable domain (other parts from reference TRBV28 and TRBJ2-1): DVKVTQSSRYLVKRTGEKVFLECVQDMDHENMFWYRQDPGLGLRLIYFSYDVKMKEKGDIPEGYSVSREKKERFSLILESASTNQTSMYLCASTLRVGAFNEQFFGPGTRLTVL.

The gene calls are TRBV7-2 and TRBJ2-6; no firm D call. The germline V gene encodes CDR1 SGHTA and CDR2 FQGNSA. Trimming pared 6 bases from V and 4 bases from J, leaving 7 bases between. The CDR3 is made up of 13 amino acids. The CDR3 is CASRVTGANVLTF. The CDR3 DNA reads TGTGCCAGCAGGGTGACAGGGGCCAACGTCCTGACTTTC.

This clone was recorded at least ten times. The V call is TRBV6-5, the J call TRBJ1-1; D gene uncertain. In germline, CDR1 is MNHEY, CDR2 SVGAGI. Trimming left V 2 bases short and J 7 bases short, with 8 bases between. This CDR3 spans 12 amino acids. The CDR3 DNA reads TGTGCCAGCAGTTACCGAGGGCTTGAAGCTTTCTTT. Translating it yields CASSYRGLEAFF.

The sample holds a few counts of this clone. The gene calls are TRBV7-9 and TRBJ1-4, with D tentatively TRBD1 (6 bases). This CDR3 is 16 amino acids long. Germline values: CDR1 SEHNR, CDR2 FQNEAQ (reference sequence). V lost 1 base and J lost 7, with 16 bases in between. CDR3 coding DNA: TGTGCCAGCAGCTTAGTTGATATCGGGACAACTGAAAAACTGTTTTTT. Translation: CASSLVDIGTTEKLFF.

This rearrangement joins TRBV10-3 to TRBJ2-3; D might be TRBD2 (7 bases). The CDR3 is made up of 16 amino acids. Germline values: CDR1 ENHRY, CDR2 SYGVKD. The V and J ends lost 2 bases and 2 bases respectively, with 14 bases between them. The CDR3 nucleotides are TGTGCCATCAGTGAGGGGGGCGGGGGCTTCACAGATACGCAGTATTTT. It translates to CAISEGGGGFTDTQYF.

This chain links TRBV5-1 with TRBJ1-1, with D maybe TRBD1 (6 bases). Trimming stripped 5 bases from V and 7 bases from J, with 24 bases between. CDR1 is SGHRS and CDR2 is YFSETQ in the germline V gene. There are 16 residues in the CDR3. The CDR3 region is CASSPRSSRGLIEAFF. DNA for the CDR3: TGCGCCAGCAGTCCCCGATCCTCCAGGGGCCTAATTGAAGCTTTCTTT.

This chain joins TRBV5-6 and TRBJ1-2; 8 bases are shared with TRBD1. J was trimmed by 12 bases and V by 4 bases; bases with no gene match: 14. Germline loops: CDR1 SGHDT, CDR2 YYEEEE. CDR3 length: 14 residues. In DNA, the CDR3 is TGTGCCAGCAGCCCGGGACAGGCCGCCAGGTCGGACACCTTC. Translation: CASSPGQAARSDTF.

The genes are TRBV6-1 and TRBJ1-6; D gene ambiguous. Per the germline V gene, CDR1 is MNHNS and CDR2 is SASEGT. V was clipped by 2 bases and J by 4 bases, with 12 bases between them. The CDR3 runs 16 residues. DNA of the CDR3: TGTGCCAGCAGTGAAAGCGATCCCTTTTATAATTCACCCCTCCACTTT. Encoded protein: CASSESDPFYNSPLHF.

V and J are TRBV9 and TRBJ2-1; 15 nucleotides align to TRBD2. CDR3 length equals 20 residues. V dropped 0 bases and J dropped 0; count of bases not matched to a gene: 7. Germline lookup yields CDR1 SGDLS and CDR2 YYNGEE. The CDR3 region has the DNA TGTGCCAGCAGCGTAGCCGGGACTAGCGGGGGGACTAGCTCCTACAATGAGCAGTTCTTC. Translation: CASSVAGTSGGTSSYNEQFF. Complete variable domain (other parts from reference TRBV9 and TRBJ2-1): DSGVTQTPKHLITATGQRVTLRCSPRSGDLSVYWYQQSLDQGLQFLIQYYNGEERAKGNILERFSAQQFPDLHSELNLSSLELGDSALYFCASSVAGTSGGTSSYNEQFFGPGTRLTVL.

This chain connects TRBV18 to TRBJ1-1, with D unclear. With 5 bases removed from V and 3 bases from J, the gap between germline ends came to 4 bases. The CDR3 is made up of 11 amino acids. CDR1 and CDR2 (germline): KGHSH, LQKENI. The chain's CDR3 is CASSIDTEAFF. CDR3 bases: TGTGCCAGCTCAATAGACACTGAAGCTTTCTTT.

Only a few counts were recorded for this clone. The rearrangement uses TRBV11-2 and TRBJ2-1, with D perhaps TRBD1 (5 bases). V shed 0 bases and J shed 2 bases, with 14 bases lying between them. The germline V gene has CDR1 SGHAT and CDR2 FQNNGV. This CDR3 is 17 amino acids long. CDR3 bases: TGTGCCAGCAGCTTAGATCTTGAAGGGGTCACCTACAATGAGCAGTTCTTC. Protein: CASSLDLEGVTYNEQFF.

Only a few counts were recorded for this clone. The chain joins TRBV30 to TRBJ1-5; the D is unclear. Germline V gene data show CDR1 as GTSNPN and CDR2 as SVGIG (reference sequence). V lost 4 bases and J lost 6, with 10 bases in between. The CDR3 extends over 12 amino acids. In DNA, the CDR3 is TGTGCCTGGACGGCCGAGGGTCAGCCCCAGCATTTT. This encodes CAWTAEGQPQHF.

The rearrangement links TRBV25-1 to TRBJ2-7; 9 bases match TRBD1. The CDR3 is 13 residues long. Germline V gene sequence: CDR1 MGHDK, CDR2 SYGVNS. The V gene end was trimmed by 10 bases and the J gene end by 6 bases; junction bases not matched to a gene: 10. CDR3: CATRSGTGLEQYF. The CDR3 coding sequence is TGTGCCACCCGATCCGGGACAGGGCTCGAGCAGTACTTC.

The chain combines TRBV7-9 with TRBJ2-1; the D gene is possibly TRBD1 (6 bases). The V gene lost 3 bases and the J gene lost 5 bases, with 20 bases spanning the gap. Germline CDR1 SEHNR, CDR2 FQNEAQ (reference sequence). The CDR3 consists of 17 residues. The CDR3 DNA is TGTGCCAGCAGCTTGAGGTGGTTGGCAGGGGTCCACAATGAGCAGTTCTTC. It codes for CASSLRWLAGVHNEQFF.

This chain joins TRBV5-4 and TRBJ1-1; 10 positions agree with TRBD1. CDR1 and CDR2 from the germline V gene are SGHNT and YYREEE (reference sequence). The CDR3 is 17 amino acids. V lost 4 bases and J lost 10; bases outside the gene matches: 19. The CDR3 loop is CASSPGVRDRGWGGAFF. The CDR3 nucleotides are TGTGCCAGCAGCCCGGGGGTCCGGGACAGGGGATGGGGCGGAGCTTTCTTT.